This TCR beta chain was found in a study of blood T cell repertoires in COVID-19. Turning to the study itself: Sites in the United States, Italy and Spain provided acute and convalescent COVID-19 samples.

Per the study methods: Estimation of nucleated cell counts was performed using reference gene primer amplification. Sequenced by immunoSEQ multiplex PCR; TCRdb stores in-frame clones only, minus some. For V, J and clone size, that table is used; D and trimming come from the DNA. This table has about 130,000 clones, roughly four fifths appearing once. Germline V CDR1 and CDR2: ENHRY, SYGVKD. V was pared by 3 bases and J by 7 bases, with 7 bases of the junction left unmatched. This CDR3 is built from 15 residues. Source material: peripheral blood. This clonotype originated in a man aged 60 to 75 with acute or convalescent COVID-19. This chain connects TRBV10-3 to TRBJ1-2, with TRBD1 matching over 11 bases. The CDR3, as DNA: TGTGCCATCAGTGAACCAGGACAGGGGGCGTCTGGCTACACCTTC. Translated, it gives CAISEPGQGASGYTF.